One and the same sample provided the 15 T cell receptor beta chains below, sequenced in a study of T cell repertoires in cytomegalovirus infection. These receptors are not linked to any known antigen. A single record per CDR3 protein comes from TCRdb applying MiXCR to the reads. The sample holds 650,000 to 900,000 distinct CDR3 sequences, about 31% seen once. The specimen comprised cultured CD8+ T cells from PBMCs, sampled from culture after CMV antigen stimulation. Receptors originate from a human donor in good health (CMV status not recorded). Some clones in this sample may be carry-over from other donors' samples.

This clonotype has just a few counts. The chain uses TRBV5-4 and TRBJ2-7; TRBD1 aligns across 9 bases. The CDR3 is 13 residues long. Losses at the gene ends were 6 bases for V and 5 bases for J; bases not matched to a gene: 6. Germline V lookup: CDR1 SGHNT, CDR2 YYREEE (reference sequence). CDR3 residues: CASTTGGDHEQYF. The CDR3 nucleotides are TGTGCCAGCACGACAGGGGGGGACCACGAGCAGTACTTC.

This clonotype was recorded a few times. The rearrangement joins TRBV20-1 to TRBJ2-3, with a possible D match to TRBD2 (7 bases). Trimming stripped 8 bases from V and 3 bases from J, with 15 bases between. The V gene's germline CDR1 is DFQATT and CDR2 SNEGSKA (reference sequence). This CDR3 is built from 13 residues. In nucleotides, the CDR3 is TGCAGTCAGGCGGGGGCCTTTACAGATACGCAGTATTTT. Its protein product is CSQAGAFTDTQYF.

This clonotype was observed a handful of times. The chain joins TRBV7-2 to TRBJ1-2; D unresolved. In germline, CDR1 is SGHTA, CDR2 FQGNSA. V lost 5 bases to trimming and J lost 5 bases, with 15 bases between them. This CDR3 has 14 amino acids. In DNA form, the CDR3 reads TGTGCCAGCAGCCCCACAGAAAGACCATATGGCTACACCTTC. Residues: CASSPTERPYGYTF.

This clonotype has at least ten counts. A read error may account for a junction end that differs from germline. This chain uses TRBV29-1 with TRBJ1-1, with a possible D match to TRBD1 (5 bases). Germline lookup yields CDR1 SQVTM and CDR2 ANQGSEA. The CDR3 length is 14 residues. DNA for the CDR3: TGCAGCGTTGAAGTGGACAAGGGGCGTCGCGGGGTCCCCTTT. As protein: CSVEVDKGRRGVPF.

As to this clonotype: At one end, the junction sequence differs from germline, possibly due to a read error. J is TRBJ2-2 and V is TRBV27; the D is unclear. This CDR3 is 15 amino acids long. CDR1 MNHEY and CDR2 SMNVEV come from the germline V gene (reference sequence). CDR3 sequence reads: CAGSLAQVNTGELFF. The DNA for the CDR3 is TGTGCCGGCAGTTTAGCTCAGGTTAACACCGGGGAGCTGTTTTTT.

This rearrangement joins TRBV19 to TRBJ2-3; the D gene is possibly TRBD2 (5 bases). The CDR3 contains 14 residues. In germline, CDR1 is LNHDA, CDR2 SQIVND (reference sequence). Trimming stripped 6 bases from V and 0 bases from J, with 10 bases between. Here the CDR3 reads CASSMDWSTDTQYF. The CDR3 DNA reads TGTGCCAGTAGCATGGACTGGAGCACAGATACGCAGTATTTT.

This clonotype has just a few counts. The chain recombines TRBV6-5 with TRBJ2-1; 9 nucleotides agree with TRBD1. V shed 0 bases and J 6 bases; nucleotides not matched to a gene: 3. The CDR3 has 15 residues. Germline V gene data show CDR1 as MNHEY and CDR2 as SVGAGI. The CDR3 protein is CASSYSDRGSNEQFF. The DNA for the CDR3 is TGTGCCAGCAGTTACTCGGACAGGGGTAGCAATGAGCAGTTCTTC.

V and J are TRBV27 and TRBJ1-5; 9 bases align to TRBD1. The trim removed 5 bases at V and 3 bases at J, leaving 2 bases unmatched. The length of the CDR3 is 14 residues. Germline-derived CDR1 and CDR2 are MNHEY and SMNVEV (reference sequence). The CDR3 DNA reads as TGTGCCAGCAGTGGACAGGGGAACAATCAGCCCCAGCATTTT. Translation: CASSGQGNNQPQHF.

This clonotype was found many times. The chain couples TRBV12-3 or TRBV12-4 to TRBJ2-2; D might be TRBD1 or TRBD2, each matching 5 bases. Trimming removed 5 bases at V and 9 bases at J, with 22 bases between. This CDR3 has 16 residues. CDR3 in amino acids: CASSPGVLGRGRELFF. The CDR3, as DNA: TGTGCCAGCAGTCCCGGCGTATTAGGTCGGGGACGGGAGCTGTTTTTT.

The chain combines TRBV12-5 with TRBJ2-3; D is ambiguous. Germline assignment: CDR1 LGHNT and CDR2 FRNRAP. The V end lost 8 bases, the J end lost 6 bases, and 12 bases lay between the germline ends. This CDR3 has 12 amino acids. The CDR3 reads CASTESPDTQYF. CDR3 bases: TGTGCTAGTACCGAATCTCCGGATACGCAGTATTTT. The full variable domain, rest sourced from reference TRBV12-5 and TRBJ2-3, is DARVTQTPRHKVTEMGQEVTMRCQPILGHNTVFWYRQTMMQGLELLAYFRNRAPLDDSGMPKDRFSAEMPDATLATLKIQPSEPRDSAVYFCASTESPDTQYFGPGTRLTVL.

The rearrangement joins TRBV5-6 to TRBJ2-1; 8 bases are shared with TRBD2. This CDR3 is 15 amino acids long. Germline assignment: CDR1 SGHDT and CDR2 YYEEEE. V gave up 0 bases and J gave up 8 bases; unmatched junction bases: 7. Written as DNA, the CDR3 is TGTGCCAGCAGCTTGGTCAGACTAGCGAAGGATGAGCAGTTCTTC. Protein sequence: CASSLVRLAKDEQFF.

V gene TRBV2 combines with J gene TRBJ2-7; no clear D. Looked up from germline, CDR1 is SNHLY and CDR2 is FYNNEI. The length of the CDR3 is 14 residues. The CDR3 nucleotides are TGTGTTATCCAACGGGCTACGCCCTTCTACGAGCAGTACTTC. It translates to CVIQRATPFYEQYF.

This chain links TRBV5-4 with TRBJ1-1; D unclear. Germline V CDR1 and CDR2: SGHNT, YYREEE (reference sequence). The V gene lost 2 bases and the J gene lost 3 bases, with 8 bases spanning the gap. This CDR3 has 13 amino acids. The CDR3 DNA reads TGTGCCAGCAGCTTCCGGGGATACACTGAAGCTTTCTTT. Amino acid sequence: CASSFRGYTEAFF.

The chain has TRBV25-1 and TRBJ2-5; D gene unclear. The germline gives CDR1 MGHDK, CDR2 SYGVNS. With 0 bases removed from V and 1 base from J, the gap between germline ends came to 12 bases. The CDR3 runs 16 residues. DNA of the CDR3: TGTGCCAGCAGTGAATATGGGTCACAGAGCCAAGAGACCCAGTACTTC. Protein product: CASSEYGSQSQETQYF.

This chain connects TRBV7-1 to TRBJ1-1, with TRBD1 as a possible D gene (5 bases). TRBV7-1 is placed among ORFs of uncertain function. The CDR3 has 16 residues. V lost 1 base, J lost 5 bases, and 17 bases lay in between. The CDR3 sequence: CASSSGGERGRTEAFF. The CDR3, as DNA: TGTGCCAGCAGCTCAGGGGGCGAGAGAGGTAGGACTGAAGCTTTCTTT.